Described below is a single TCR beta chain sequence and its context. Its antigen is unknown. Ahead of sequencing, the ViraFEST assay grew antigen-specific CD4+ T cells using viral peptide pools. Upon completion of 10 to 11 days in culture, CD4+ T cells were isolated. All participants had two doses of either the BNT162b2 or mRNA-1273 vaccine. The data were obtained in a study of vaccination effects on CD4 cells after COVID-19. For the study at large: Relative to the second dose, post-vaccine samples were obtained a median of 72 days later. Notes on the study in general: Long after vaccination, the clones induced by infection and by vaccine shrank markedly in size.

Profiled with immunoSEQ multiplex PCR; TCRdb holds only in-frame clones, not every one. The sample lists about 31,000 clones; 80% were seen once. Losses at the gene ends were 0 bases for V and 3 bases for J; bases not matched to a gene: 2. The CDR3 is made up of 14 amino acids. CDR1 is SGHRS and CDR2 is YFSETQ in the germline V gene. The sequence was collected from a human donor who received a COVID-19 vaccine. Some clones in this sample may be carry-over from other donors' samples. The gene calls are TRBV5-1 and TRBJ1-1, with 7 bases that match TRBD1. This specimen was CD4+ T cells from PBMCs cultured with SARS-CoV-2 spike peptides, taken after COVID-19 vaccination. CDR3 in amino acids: CASSLGQGHTEAFF. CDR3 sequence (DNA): TGCGCCAGCAGCTTGGGACAGGGCCACACTGAAGCTTTCTTT.